This T cell receptor (beta chain) was sequenced for a study of brain T cells in children with intractable seizures. Whole-study findings and limits: Clones missing pre-surgery may reflect undersampling of that blood sample.

Of note for this clone: What it recognizes is unknown.

V shed 9 bases and J 6 bases; nucleotides not matched to a gene: 16. The germline V gene encodes CDR1 LNHNV and CDR2 YYDKDF (reference sequence). The CDR3 sequence is 16 residues long. Time point given: blood from clinic visit 5 months post-surgery; TSC patient then seizure free. Only cases whose brain tissue showed the highest T cell transcript signatures were sequenced. Generated by immunoSEQ multiplex PCR, the TCRdb table keeps only in-frame clones and is missing some. The table includes about 340,000 clones, approximately 93% detected once. This specimen consisted of peripheral blood, obtained roughly 5 months after surgery. V usage is TRBV15 and J usage is TRBJ2-3; 9 bases are a match to TRBD1. The TCR sequence derives from a boy under three years old with tuberous sclerosis and intractable seizures. CDR3 DNA sequence: TGTGCCACTGCTGACCGGGACAGGGAGTTAGGGGATACGCAGTATTTT. Protein sequence: CATADRDRELGDTQYF.